This T cell receptor beta chain is drawn from a study of beta chain features in type 1 diabetes. Study as a whole: Healthy donors, compared against patients, showed similar age, gender and cell yields.

This clone showed up just a few times. Its target is not known. Germline V gene sequence: CDR1 GTSNPN, CDR2 SVGIG (reference sequence). The CDR3 totals 17 residues. The ends lost 2 bases at V and 4 bases at J; junction bases unmatched: 7. General study findings and limits: Within the patient group, naive, central memory and Treg TCRB repertoires appeared more similar to each other than within healthy donors.

Since all of the isolated RNA was reverse transcribed, expressed TCRB transcripts were what got sequenced. For naive, central memory and regulatory T cell samples, reads averaged around 3.5 million. Assay used: immunoSEQ multiplex PCR; TCRdb lists only in-frame clones, some missing. The sample lists fewer than 250,000 clones, 68% occurring once. CD45RO/CCR7/CD25/CD127/CD95/CD27 separated CD4+ naive, central memory, regulatory and stem cell-like memory cells by sorting. The TCR sequence derives from a man younger than 40 in good health. Sequenced: naive CD4+ T cells from blood. The rearrangement links TRBV30 to TRBJ2-2; 13 positions match TRBD2. CDR3: CAWSKGLAGVSTGELFF. CDR3 sequence (DNA): TGTGCCTGGAGTAAAGGACTAGCGGGAGTCAGCACCGGGGAGCTGTTTTTT.